This T cell receptor beta chain derives from a study of CD8 T cells in Susac syndrome (dated by TCRdb to between 2018 and 2021). Turning to the overall study: Of the Susac syndrome patients who were sequenced, over five had clinically active disease and eight or nine were in clinical remission. The study used repertoire sequencing to test whether antigen drove CD8+ T cell activation and differentiation in Susac syndrome. The clonality of the CD8+ T cell repertoire was compared across approximately 12 healthy donors, about 14 Susac syndrome patients and roughly 15 multiple sclerosis patients. At blood withdrawal, Susac syndrome patients were therapy-naive, treated with corticosteroids (with IVIg additionally given to some), or treated with IVIg alone. The paper's findings and limits, for the study overall: Over 15 Susac-specific public clones were identified in the total CD8+ repertoire, and 5 or 6 Susac-specific public clones were identified in the CD8+ TEMRA repertoire. Clonal expansion was observed in Susac syndrome CD8+ repertoires, with the highest expansion in CD8+ TEMRA cells and greater expansion in clinically active than in remitting patients. The TCR sequencing and HLA analysis was acknowledged to have included a relatively small number of individuals.

RNA was extracted using the RNeasy kit, and roughly 0.5 to 1 microgram was reverse transcribed with random hexamers. The immunoSEQ multiplex PCR assay, covering 54 Vbeta and 13 Jbeta segments, was used to amplify TCR beta CDR3 regions. PCR amplification bias was corrected using a synthetic template baseline for primer optimization and computational correction. Concerning the study's data processing: Only productive sequences were kept, with reads annotated to V, D and J genes according to IMGT and analyzed in immunoSEQ Analyzer. To calculate clonality, Shannon entropy was normalized by log2 of the number of productive unique sequences and then subtracted from one. Public and private clones were assessed among the 100 most prevalent clones of each patient and control. Susac-specific clones were defined as absent from healthy and MS cohorts, about 1,000 published viral clones and other ImmuneACCESS disease sequences. TCRdb handled the public reads itself, with Q25 trimming in fastp and clone calling in MiXCR, and kept productive beta chains. CDR3 protein sequences are deduplicated, and each keeps its most common genes and DNA. TCRdb assigned the V and J calls; the authors' analysis was not used. The sample includes fewer than 85,000 distinct CDR3 sequences, with approximately 93% observed a single time. The ten largest account for about 0.52% of the sample.

Peripheral blood CD8+ and CD4+ T cells from healthy donors, Susac syndrome patients and multiple sclerosis patients were profiled using high-throughput TCR beta sequencing. Susac syndrome patients met recently defined diagnostic criteria for definite or probable disease. Bulk CD8+ and CD4+ T cells were purified magnetically by negative isolation, whereas CD8+ TEMRA cells were enriched by FACS. Blood was collected in EDTA tubes and processed within 24 hours, with PBMCs isolated through density gradient centrifugation. PBMCs intended for TCR sequencing were cryopreserved in liquid nitrogen and thawed later in a water bath at 37 degrees C. The sorted or isolated CD4+, CD8+ and CD8+ TEMRA cells had a purity of 90% or higher. Note on this clonotype: Its antigen is unknown. No quality values exist for individual bases; no much larger clone is one base distant.

The receptor was derived from a human donor with Susac syndrome. Sequenced input: CD8+ T cells from PBMCs.

The CDR3 has the sequence CASSLPDRLRGYNEQFF. The nucleotide sequence reads as follows: TGTGCCAGCAGCTTACCGGACAGACTAAGAGGGTACAATGAGCAGTTCTTC. Here the chain combines TRBV5-5 and TRBJ2-1, with TRBD1 as a weak D call on 6 bases. The CDR3 spans 17 residues, from the cysteine through the phenylalanine. The DNA shown is the 51-base CDR3, in frame from base 1. According to the germline V gene (reference sequence), CDR1 reads SGHKS and CDR2 reads YYEKEE. V gives up 2 bases and J gives up 4 bases, and the segment between their germline ends measures 19 bases.